What follows are 16 T cell receptor beta chains derived from one specimen sequenced in a study of cytomegalovirus exposure and HLA in healthy donors. This PCR relied on a set of 60 Vbeta primers and 13 Jbeta primers. Assay used: immunoSEQ multiplex PCR; TCRdb lists only in-frame clones, some missing. The table records around 170,000 clones, 77% of them present only once. Specimen: PBMCs. The receptors shown here come from a man between 18 and 29 years old in good health and CMV-seronegative.

This clone has just a few counts. The J gene is TRBJ2-2, the V gene TRBV27; D unclear. Germline loops: CDR1 MNHEY, CDR2 SMNVEV (reference sequence). CDR3 size: 12 residues. V was clipped by 3 bases and J by 7 bases, with 6 bases between them. The CDR3 bases are TGTGCCAGCAGTTTTCGAGGCGGGGAGCTGTTTTTT. Its protein is CASSFRGGELFF.

V and J are TRBV10-3 and TRBJ1-1; D unresolved. Trimming removed 5 bases from V and 1 base from J, with 14 bases in between. There are 15 residues in the CDR3. Germline assignment: CDR1 ENHRY and CDR2 SYGVKD. This CDR3 is CAISFGPDTNTEAFF. CDR3 nucleotide sequence: TGTGCCATCAGTTTTGGCCCCGATACGAACACTGAAGCTTTCTTT.

The chain employs TRBV4-1 and TRBJ1-5; 7 bases map to TRBD1. V lost 4 bases, J lost 0 bases, and 3 bases stayed unmatched. This CDR3 comprises 15 residues. The germline V gene encodes CDR1 MGHRA and CDR2 YSYEKL. The DNA for the CDR3 is TGCGCCAGCAGCCGAGACAGGGTTAGCAATCAGCCCCAGCATTTT. This translates into CASSRDRVSNQPQHF.

This sequence joins TRBV5-4 and TRBJ2-1, with 11 bases fitting TRBD2. Germline V lookup: CDR1 SGHNT, CDR2 YYREEE (reference sequence). The V and J ends lost 3 bases and 3 bases, in that order; junction bases with no gene match: 2. This CDR3 is built from 15 residues. The CDR3 coding sequence is TGTGCCAGCAGCTCGGGGACTAGCGGCTACAATGAGCAGTTCTTC. It encodes CASSSGTSGYNEQFF.

The J gene is TRBJ2-5, the V gene TRBV19; 8 bases agree with TRBD2. The DNA end lines up better with TRBJ2-7; the J call may be wrong. The CDR3 loop spans 15 amino acids. Germline lookup yields CDR1 LNHDA and CDR2 SQIVND (reference sequence). DNA for the CDR3: TGTGCCAGTAGTATGCAGACTAGCGCCTCCTACGAGCAGTACTTC. Translating gives CASSMQTSASYEQYF.

Here the CDR3 DNA reads TGTGCCAGCAGCTTAAGTCGGGACAGGGGGAACACCATATATTTT. Translating it yields CASSLSRDRGNTIYF. This chain uses TRBV7-2 with TRBJ1-3; TRBD1 matches 11 bases. The germline CDR1 and CDR2 sequences are SGHTA and FQGNSA. The junction had 4 bases not matched to a gene; V was cut back by 2 bases and J by 7 bases. This CDR3 region has 15 residues.

This chain connects TRBV28 to TRBJ2-5, with 8 bases matching TRBD2. The junction had 21 bases not matched to a gene; V was cut back by 10 bases and J by 11 bases. The germline V gene encodes CDR1 MDHEN and CDR2 SYDVKM. The CDR3 has 15 residues. This chain's CDR3 is CANNGGSGIPDEQYF. The CDR3 region has the DNA TGTGCCAACAATGGGGGTAGCGGGATTCCCGATGAGCAGTACTTC.

The table lists this clone with a few counts. The chain uses TRBV19 and TRBJ1-1; the match to TRBD1 covers 7 bases. The germline CDR1 and CDR2 sequences are LNHDA and SQIVND (reference sequence). V lost 4 bases, J lost 1 base, and 6 bases stayed unmatched. This CDR3 is built from 15 residues. CDR3 coding DNA: TGTGCCAGTAGTAGCCCGGGACAGAGGAACACTGAAGCTTTCTTT. Translating it yields CASSSPGQRNTEAFF.

The CDR3 region is CASSSSMLAGEGDTQYF. Written as DNA, the CDR3 is TGTGCCAGCAGCTCGTCGATGCTAGCGGGAGAAGGAGATACGCAGTATTTT. The rearrangement links TRBV7-8 to TRBJ2-3; 10 nucleotides align to TRBD2. The CDR3 consists of 17 residues. J gave up 5 bases and V 4 bases, and 12 bases lay outside the gene matches. Germline V gene lookup returns CDR1 SGHVS and CDR2 FQNEAQ.

The rearrangement links TRBV30 to TRBJ2-7; D ambiguous. V shed 2 bases and J shed 2 bases, with 10 bases lying between them. Germline CDR1 GTSNPN, CDR2 SVGIG (reference sequence). This CDR3 has 13 amino acids. The CDR3 spells CAWSQQPPYEQYF. DNA for the CDR3: TGTGCCTGGAGTCAACAGCCACCCTACGAGCAGTACTTC.

In its sample, this clone was seen once. This chain joins TRBV7-9 and TRBJ2-3, with D maybe TRBD2 (6 bases). CDR3 length equals 14 residues. Per germline, CDR1 SEHNR and CDR2 FQNEAQ (reference sequence). With 2 bases removed from V and 5 bases from J, the gap between germline ends came to 11 bases. CDR3 nucleotide sequence: TGTGCCAGCAGCTTATCCGGGGGAGAAGATACGCAGTATTTT. Amino acid sequence: CASSLSGGEDTQYF. The full variable domain, rest sourced from reference TRBV7-9 and TRBJ2-3, is DTGVSQNPRHKITKRGQNVTFRCDPISEHNRLYWYRQTLGQGPEFLTYFQNEAQLEKSRLLSDRFSAERPKGSFSTLEIQRTEQGDSAMYLCASSLSGGEDTQYFGPGTRLTVL.

The chain employs TRBV2 and TRBJ1-2, with 8 bases that match TRBD1. Germline V gene sequence: CDR1 SNHLY, CDR2 FYNNEI. This CDR3 region has 15 residues. The junction had 9 bases not matched to a gene; V was cut back by 6 bases and J by 3 bases. The CDR3 loop is CASRRYGTGDYGYTF. DNA of the CDR3: TGTGCCAGCAGACGATACGGGACAGGTGACTATGGCTACACCTTC.

The gene calls are TRBV7-3 and TRBJ2-3, with D possibly matching TRBD2 (7 bases). The CDR3 consists of 16 residues. V dropped 1 base and J dropped 3 bases, with 14 bases sitting between them. Germline assignment: CDR1 SGHTA and CDR2 FQGTGA. CDR3 bases: TGTGCCAGCAGCTTAAAGGGCGGGGGCTTGACAGATACGCAGTATTTT. This codes for CASSLKGGGLTDTQYF.

This chain joins TRBV30 and TRBJ2-1, with 8 nucleotides matching TRBD1. Germline lookup yields CDR1 GTSNPN and CDR2 SVGIG (reference sequence). The CDR3 spans 14 residues. V dropped 3 bases and J dropped 5; count of bases not matched to a gene: 6. DNA of the CDR3: TGTGCCTGGAGCCCCGAGACAGGGGACAATGAGCAGTTCTTC. Translating it yields CAWSPETGDNEQFF.

The V gene is TRBV15, the J gene TRBJ1-5; D may be TRBD1 (5 bases). The CDR3 totals 14 residues. The V gene's germline CDR1 is LNHNV and CDR2 YYDKDF (reference sequence). Between the trimmed V and J ends, which lost 6 bases and 2 bases, there was a span of 11 bases. CDR3 sequence (DNA): TGTGCCACCAGGGCCGGGGGGGGCAATCAGCCCCAGCATTTT. Residues: CATRAGGGNQPQHF.

The chain combines TRBV30 with TRBJ2-5, with a tentative D call TRBD2 (7 bases). CDR3 length: 15 amino acids. Germline CDR1 and CDR2: GTSNPN and SVGIG (reference sequence). V was clipped by 3 bases and J by 4 bases, with 18 bases between them. The CDR3 protein is CAWRGGGRRGETQYF. The CDR3 region has the DNA TGTGCCTGGAGAGGGGGGGGCCGCCGCGGAGAGACCCAGTACTTC.